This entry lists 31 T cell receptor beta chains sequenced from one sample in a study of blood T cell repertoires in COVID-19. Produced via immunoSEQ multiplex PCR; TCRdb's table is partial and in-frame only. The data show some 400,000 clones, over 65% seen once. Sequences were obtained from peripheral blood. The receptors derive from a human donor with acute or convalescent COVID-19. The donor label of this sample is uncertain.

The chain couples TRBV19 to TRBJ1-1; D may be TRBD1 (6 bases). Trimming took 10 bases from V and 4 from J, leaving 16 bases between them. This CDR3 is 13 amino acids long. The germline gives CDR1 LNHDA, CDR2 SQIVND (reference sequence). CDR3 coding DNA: TGTGCCATCAGGACAGCCGGGACCACTGAAGCTTTCTTT. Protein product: CAIRTAGTTEAFF.

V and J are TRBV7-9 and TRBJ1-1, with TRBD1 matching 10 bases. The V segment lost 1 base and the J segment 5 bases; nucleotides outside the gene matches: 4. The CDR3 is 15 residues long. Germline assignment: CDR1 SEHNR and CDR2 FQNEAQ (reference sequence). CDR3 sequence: CASSLVGQGGTEAFF. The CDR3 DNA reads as TGTGCCAGCAGCTTAGTAGGACAGGGGGGAACTGAAGCTTTCTTT.

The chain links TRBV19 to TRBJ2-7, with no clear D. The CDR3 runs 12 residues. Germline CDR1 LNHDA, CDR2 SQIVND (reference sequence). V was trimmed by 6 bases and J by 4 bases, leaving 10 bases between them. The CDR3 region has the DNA TGTGCCAGTAGGTCGACAACGTACGAGCAGTACTTC. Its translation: CASRSTTYEQYF.

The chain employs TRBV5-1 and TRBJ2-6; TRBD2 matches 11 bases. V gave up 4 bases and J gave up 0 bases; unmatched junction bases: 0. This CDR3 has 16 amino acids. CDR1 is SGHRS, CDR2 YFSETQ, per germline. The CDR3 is CASSGLAGSGANVLTF. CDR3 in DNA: TGCGCCAGCAGCGGACTAGCGGGCTCTGGGGCCAACGTCCTGACTTTC.

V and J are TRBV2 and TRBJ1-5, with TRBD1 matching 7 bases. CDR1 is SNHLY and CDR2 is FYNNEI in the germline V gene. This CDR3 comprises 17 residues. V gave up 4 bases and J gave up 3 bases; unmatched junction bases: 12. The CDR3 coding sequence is TGTGCCAGCAGTGCCATGGACAGGTATTGGGACAATCAGCCCCAGCATTTT. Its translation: CASSAMDRYWDNQPQHF. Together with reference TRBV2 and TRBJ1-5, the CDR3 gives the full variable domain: EPEVTQTPSHQVTQMGQEVILRCVPISNHLYFYWYRQILGQKVEFLVSFYNNEISEKSEIFDDQFSVERPDGSNFTLKIRSTKLEDSAMYFCASSAMDRYWDNQPQHFGDGTRLSIL.

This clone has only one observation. The CDR3: CASSRGGQGFSPAEAFF. CDR3 bases: TGTGCCAGCAGTCGAGGGGGACAGGGTTTTTCCCCTGCTGAAGCTTTCTTT. The J gene is TRBJ1-1, the V gene TRBV2; 9 bases are shared with TRBD1. Germline V lookup: CDR1 SNHLY, CDR2 FYNNEI. The junction had 16 bases not matched to a gene; V was cut back by 5 bases and J by 6 bases. This CDR3 contains 17 residues.

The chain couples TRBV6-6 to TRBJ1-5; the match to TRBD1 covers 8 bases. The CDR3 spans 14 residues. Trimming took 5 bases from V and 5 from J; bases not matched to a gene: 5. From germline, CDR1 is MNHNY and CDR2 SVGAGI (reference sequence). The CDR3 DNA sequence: TGTGCCAGCAGTGCGACAGGGGAGTATCAGCCCCAGCATTTT. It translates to CASSATGEYQPQHF.

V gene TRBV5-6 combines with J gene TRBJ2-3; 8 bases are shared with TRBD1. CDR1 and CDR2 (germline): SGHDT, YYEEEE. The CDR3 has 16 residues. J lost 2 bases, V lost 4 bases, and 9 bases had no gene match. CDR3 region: CASSPWTGRTTDTQYF. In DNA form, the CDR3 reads TGTGCCAGCAGCCCCTGGACAGGGAGGACCACAGATACGCAGTATTTT.

DNA for the CDR3: TGTGCCAGCAGCCAAGATGAGGGGACTAGCGGCCCCTACGAGCAGTACTTC. Residues: CASSQDEGTSGPYEQYF. The chain couples TRBV4-2 to TRBJ2-7, with 11 bases lining up with TRBD2. V was clipped by 0 bases and J by 2 bases; unmatched bases: 6. The CDR3 is made up of 17 amino acids. Germline lookup yields CDR1 LGHNA and CDR2 YNFKEQ.

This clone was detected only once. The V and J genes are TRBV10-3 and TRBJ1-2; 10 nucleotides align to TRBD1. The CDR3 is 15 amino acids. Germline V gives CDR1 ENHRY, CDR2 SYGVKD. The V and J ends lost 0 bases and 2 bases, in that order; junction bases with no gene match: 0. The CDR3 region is CAISESGQGNYGYTF. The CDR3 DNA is TGTGCCATCAGTGAGTCGGGACAGGGGAACTATGGCTACACCTTC.

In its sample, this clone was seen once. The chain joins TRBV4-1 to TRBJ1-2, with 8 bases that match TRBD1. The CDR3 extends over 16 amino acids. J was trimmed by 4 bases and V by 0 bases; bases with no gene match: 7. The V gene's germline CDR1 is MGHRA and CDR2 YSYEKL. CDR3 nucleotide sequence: TGCGCCAGCAGCCAAGAAGTGACAGGGGTTATCTATGGCTACACCTTC. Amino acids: CASSQEVTGVIYGYTF.

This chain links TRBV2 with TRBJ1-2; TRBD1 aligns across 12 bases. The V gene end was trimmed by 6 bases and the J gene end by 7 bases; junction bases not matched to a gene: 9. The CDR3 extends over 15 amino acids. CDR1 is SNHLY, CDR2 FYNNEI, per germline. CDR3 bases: TGTGCCAGCAGCCTTTGGGGACAGGGGGCGTCTGGCTACACCTTC. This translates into CASSLWGQGASGYTF.

CDR3 amino acids: CASQEGQISGANVLTF. CDR3 DNA: TGTGCCAGTCAGGAGGGACAGATCTCTGGGGCCAACGTCCTGACTTTC. This chain links TRBV19 with TRBJ2-6; D is possibly TRBD1 (7 bases). The CDR3 spans 16 residues. Germline V gene lookup returns CDR1 LNHDA and CDR2 SQIVND (reference sequence). The V end was cut by 8 bases, the J end by 0 bases, with 14 bases between.

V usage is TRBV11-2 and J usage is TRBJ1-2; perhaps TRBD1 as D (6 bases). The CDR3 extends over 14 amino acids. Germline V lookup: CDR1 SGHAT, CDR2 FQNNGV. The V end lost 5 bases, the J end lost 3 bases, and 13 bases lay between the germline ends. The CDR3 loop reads CASSPGSGDYGYTF. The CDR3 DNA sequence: TGTGCCAGCAGCCCCGGATCAGGGGACTATGGCTACACCTTC.

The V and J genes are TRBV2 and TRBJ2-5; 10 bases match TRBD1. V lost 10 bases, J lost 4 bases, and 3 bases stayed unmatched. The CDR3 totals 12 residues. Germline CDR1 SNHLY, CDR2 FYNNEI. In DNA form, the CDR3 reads TGTGCCACCGGGACAGGGGTAGAGACCCAGTACTTC. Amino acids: CATGTGVETQYF.

CDR3 in amino acids: CASSQRDRGRIQYF. The CDR3 nucleotides read TGTGCCAGCAGCCAAAGAGACAGGGGGCGCATTCAGTACTTC. The chain links TRBV3-1 (or the pseudogene TRBV3-2) to TRBJ2-4; 10 bases align to TRBD1. V dropped 2 bases and J dropped 9; count of bases not matched to a gene: 4. The V gene's germline CDR1 is LGHDT and CDR2 YNNKEL (reference sequence). The CDR3 has 14 amino acids.

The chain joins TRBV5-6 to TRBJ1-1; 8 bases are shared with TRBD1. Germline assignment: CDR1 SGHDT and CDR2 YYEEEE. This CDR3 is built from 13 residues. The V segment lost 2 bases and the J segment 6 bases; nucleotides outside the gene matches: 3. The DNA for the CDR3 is TGTGCCAGCAGCTTCGACAGGGGCCCTGAAGCTTTCTTT. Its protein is CASSFDRGPEAFF. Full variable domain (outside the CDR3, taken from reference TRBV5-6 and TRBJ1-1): DAGVTQSPTHLIKTRGQQVTLRCSPKSGHDTVSWYQQALGQGPQFIFQYYEEEERQRGNFPDRFSGHQFPNYSSELNVNALLLGDSALYLCASSFDRGPEAFFGQGTRLTVV.

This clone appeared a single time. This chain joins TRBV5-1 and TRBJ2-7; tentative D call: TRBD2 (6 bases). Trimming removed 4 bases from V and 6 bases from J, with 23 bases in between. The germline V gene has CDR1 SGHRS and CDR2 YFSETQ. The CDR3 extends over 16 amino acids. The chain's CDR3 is CASSAEGIQGVGEQYF. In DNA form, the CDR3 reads TGCGCCAGCAGCGCGGAGGGGATTCAGGGTGTAGGCGAGCAGTACTTC. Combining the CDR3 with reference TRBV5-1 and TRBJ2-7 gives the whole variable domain KAGVTQTPRYLIKTRGQQVTLSCSPISGHRSVSWYQQTPGQGLQFLFEYFSETQRNKGNFPGRFSGRQFSNSRSEMNVSTLELGDSALYLCASSAEGIQGVGEQYFGPGTRLTVT.

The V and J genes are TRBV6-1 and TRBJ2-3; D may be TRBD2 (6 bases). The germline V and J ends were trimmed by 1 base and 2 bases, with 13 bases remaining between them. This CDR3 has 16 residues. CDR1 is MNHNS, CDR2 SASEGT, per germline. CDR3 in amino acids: CASSEVQRANTDTQYF. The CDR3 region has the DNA TGTGCCAGCAGTGAAGTACAGCGGGCGAACACAGATACGCAGTATTTT.

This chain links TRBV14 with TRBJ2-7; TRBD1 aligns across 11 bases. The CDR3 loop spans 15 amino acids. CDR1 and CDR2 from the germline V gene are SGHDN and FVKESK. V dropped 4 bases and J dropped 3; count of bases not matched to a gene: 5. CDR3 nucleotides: TGTGCCAGCAGCCTTGGACAGGGGGCCCTCTACGAGCAGTACTTC. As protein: CASSLGQGALYEQYF.

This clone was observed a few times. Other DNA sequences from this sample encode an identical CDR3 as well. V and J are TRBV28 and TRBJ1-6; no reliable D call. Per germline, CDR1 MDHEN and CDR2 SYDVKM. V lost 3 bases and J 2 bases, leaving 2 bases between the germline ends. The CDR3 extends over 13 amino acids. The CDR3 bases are TGTGCCAGCAGTTTCACCTATAATTCACCCCTCCACTTT. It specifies CASSFTYNSPLHF.

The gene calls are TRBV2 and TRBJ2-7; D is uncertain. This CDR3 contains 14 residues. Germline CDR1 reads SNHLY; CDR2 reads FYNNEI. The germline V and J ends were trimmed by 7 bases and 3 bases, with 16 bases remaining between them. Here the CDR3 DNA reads TGTGCCAGCAAGGCGGATCCCCCCCTCTACGAGCAGTACTTC. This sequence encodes CASKADPPLYEQYF. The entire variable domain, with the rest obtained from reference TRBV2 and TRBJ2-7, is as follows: EPEVTQTPSHQVTQMGQEVILRCVPISNHLYFYWYRQILGQKVEFLVSFYNNEISEKSEIFDDQFSVERPDGSNFTLKIRSTKLEDSAMYFCASKADPPLYEQYFGPGTRLTVT.

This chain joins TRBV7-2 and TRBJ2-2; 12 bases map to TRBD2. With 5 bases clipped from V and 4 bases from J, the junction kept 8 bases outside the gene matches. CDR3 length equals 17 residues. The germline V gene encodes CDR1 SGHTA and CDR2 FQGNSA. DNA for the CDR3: TGTGCCAGCAGCCCGCCTGGACTAGCGGGATTCACCGGGGAGCTGTTTTTT. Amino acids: CASSPPGLAGFTGELFF.

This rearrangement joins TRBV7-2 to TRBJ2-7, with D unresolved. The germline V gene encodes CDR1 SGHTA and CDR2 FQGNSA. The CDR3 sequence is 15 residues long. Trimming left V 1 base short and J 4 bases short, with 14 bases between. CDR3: CASSLDYSAYYEQYF. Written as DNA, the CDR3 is TGTGCCAGCAGCTTAGACTACTCGGCCTATTACGAGCAGTACTTC. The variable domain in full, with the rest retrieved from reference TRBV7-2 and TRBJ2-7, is GAGVSQSPSNKVTEKGKDVELRCDPISGHTALYWYRQSLGQGLEFLIYFQGNSAPDKSGLPSDRFSAERTGGSVSTLTIQRTQQEDSAVYLCASSLDYSAYYEQYFGPGTRLTVT.

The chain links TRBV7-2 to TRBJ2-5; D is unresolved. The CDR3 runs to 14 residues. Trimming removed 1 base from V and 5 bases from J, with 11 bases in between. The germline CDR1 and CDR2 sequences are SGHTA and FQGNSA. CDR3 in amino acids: CASSLGAPVETQYF. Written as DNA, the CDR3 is TGTGCCAGCAGCTTAGGAGCCCCCGTGGAGACCCAGTACTTC.

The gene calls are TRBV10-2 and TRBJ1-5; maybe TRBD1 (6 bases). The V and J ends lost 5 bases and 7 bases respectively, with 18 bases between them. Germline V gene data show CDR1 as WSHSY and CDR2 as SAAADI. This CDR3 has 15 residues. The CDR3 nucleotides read TGCGCCAGCAGTTTTTCGGGGGGCGCCGGCCAGCCCCAGCATTTT. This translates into CASSFSGGAGQPQHF.

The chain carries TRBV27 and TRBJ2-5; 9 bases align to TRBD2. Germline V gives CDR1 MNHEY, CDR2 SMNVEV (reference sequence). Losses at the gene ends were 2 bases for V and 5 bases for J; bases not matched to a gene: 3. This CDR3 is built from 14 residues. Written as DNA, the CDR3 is TGTGCCAGCAGTTTAGCGGGAGGGAGGGAGACCCAGTACTTC. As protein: CASSLAGGRETQYF.

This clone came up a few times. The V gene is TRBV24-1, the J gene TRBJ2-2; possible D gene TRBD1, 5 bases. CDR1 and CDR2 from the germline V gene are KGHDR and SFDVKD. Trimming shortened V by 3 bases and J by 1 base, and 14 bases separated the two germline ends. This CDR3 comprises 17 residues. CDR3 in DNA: TGTGCCACCAGTGATCCCGGGCAGGGTGGGAACACCGGGGAGCTGTTTTTT. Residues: CATSDPGQGGNTGELFF.

Written as DNA, the CDR3 is TGTGCCAGCAGCTCGTCGTTGGGGACTAGCGGGAGCCGAGAGACCCAGTACTTC. Protein product: CASSSSLGTSGSRETQYF. The chain employs TRBV7-9 and TRBJ2-5, with 14 positions matching TRBD2. V was pared by 4 bases and J by 4 bases, with 11 bases of the junction left unmatched. Germline assignment: CDR1 SEHNR and CDR2 FQNEAQ (reference sequence). The CDR3 loop spans 18 amino acids.

As DNA, the CDR3 is TGTGCCAGCAGCGCTTTCTCAGATACGCAGTATTTT. It encodes CASSAFSDTQYF. The chain couples TRBV9 to TRBJ2-3; no reliable D call. V shed 3 bases and J shed 4 bases, with 6 bases lying between them. This CDR3 is built from 12 residues. Germline values: CDR1 SGDLS, CDR2 YYNGEE.

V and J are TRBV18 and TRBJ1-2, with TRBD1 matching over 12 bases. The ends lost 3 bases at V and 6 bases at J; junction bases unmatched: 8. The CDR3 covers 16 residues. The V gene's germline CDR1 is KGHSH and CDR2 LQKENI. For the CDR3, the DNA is TGTGCCAGCTCACCTGGGACAGGGGGCGCCAAGGATGGCTACACCTTC. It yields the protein CASSPGTGGAKDGYTF.